What follows are 26 T cell receptor beta chains derived from one specimen sequenced in a study of cytomegalovirus exposure and HLA in healthy donors. Primers included in the PCR were 60 Vbeta and 13 Jbeta primers. The protocol was immunoSEQ multiplex PCR, while the TCRdb copy is restricted to in-frame clones and leaves out a portion. Of about 100,000 clones listed, 77% are singletons. Sequenced sample: PBMCs. Receptor source: a male donor in good health and CMV-seropositive.

This chain uses TRBV19 with TRBJ1-2; the D gene is possibly TRBD1 (6 bases). Germline CDR1 reads LNHDA; CDR2 reads SQIVND (reference sequence). V was shortened by 6 bases and J by 1 base, with 12 bases between the two germline ends. The CDR3 length is 14 residues. CDR3 nucleotide sequence: TGTGCCAGTAGACGACAGGAGTTTAACTATGGCTACACCTTC. Its protein is CASRRQEFNYGYTF. The full variable domain, in which reference TRBV19 and TRBJ1-2 provide the parts outside the CDR3, is DGGITQSPKYLFRKEGQNVTLSCEQNLNHDAMYWYRQDPGQGLRLIYYSQIVNDFQKGDIAEGYSVSREKKESFPLTVTSAQKNPTAFYLCASRRQEFNYGYTFGSGTRLTVV.

The chain has TRBV19 and TRBJ1-5; TRBD1 is a possible D gene (5 bases). This CDR3 region has 14 residues. CDR1 and CDR2 (germline): LNHDA, SQIVND (reference sequence). Trimming took 6 bases from V and 4 from J, leaving 13 bases between them. CDR3 in amino acids: CASSRQYPNQPQHF. CDR3 nucleotide sequence: TGTGCCAGTAGCAGACAGTACCCTAATCAGCCCCAGCATTTT.

Only one count was recorded for this clone. The same CDR3 arises from other DNA sequences in this sample as well. This chain connects TRBV6-1 to TRBJ1-2; D is unresolved. This CDR3 comprises 14 residues. CDR1 MNHNS and CDR2 SASEGT come from the germline V gene. Trimming stripped 1 base from V and 4 bases from J, with 10 bases between. This CDR3 is CASSEGRQGYGYTF. The CDR3 DNA sequence: TGTGCCAGCAGTGAAGGGCGACAAGGCTATGGCTACACCTTC.

The chain carries TRBV11-2 and TRBJ2-2, with D possibly being TRBD2 (6 bases). Germline CDR1 reads SGHAT; CDR2 reads FQNNGV. The CDR3 has 16 residues. Trimming left V 5 bases short and J 4 bases short, with 17 bases between. The CDR3 DNA sequence: TGTGCCAGCAGCCTCCACGGAGGGCCGGGCACCGGGGAGCTGTTTTTT. Translation: CASSLHGGPGTGELFF.

The chain has TRBV18 and TRBJ2-3; 16 bases map to TRBD2. CDR3 length: 19 residues. Germline assignment: CDR1 KGHSH and CDR2 LQKENI. Germline trimming cut 5 bases from V and 5 bases from J; bases unmatched to any gene: 13. This chain's CDR3 is CASSAGTGTSGRAIDTQYF. CDR3 DNA sequence: TGTGCCAGCTCAGCAGGGACTGGGACTAGCGGGAGGGCCATAGATACGCAGTATTTT.

J is TRBJ2-5 and V is TRBV7-3, with 7 positions matching TRBD1. CDR3 length: 14 residues. J gave up 5 bases and V 0 bases, and 3 bases lay outside the gene matches. In germline, CDR1 is SGHTA, CDR2 FQGTGA. The chain's CDR3 is CASSLTGQKETQYF. The CDR3 region has the DNA TGTGCCAGCAGCTTAACGGGACAGAAGGAGACCCAGTACTTC.

V and J are TRBV11-1 and TRBJ2-7, with TRBD1 matching over 10 bases. CDR1 and CDR2 from the germline V gene are SGHAT and FQDESV (reference sequence). Trimming at V came to 5 bases and at J to 7 bases, leaving 2 bases not matched to a gene. CDR3 length: 12 residues. The CDR3 DNA follows: TGTGCCAGCAGCACGGACAGGGGGGAGCAGTACTTC. As protein: CASSTDRGEQYF.

This clone was observed once. This chain connects TRBV7-3 to TRBJ1-2; tentatively, D is TRBD1 (6 bases). The CDR3 spans 16 residues. Trimming took 4 bases from V and 6 from J, leaving 21 bases between them. CDR1 is SGHTA and CDR2 is FQGTGA in the germline V gene. The CDR3 region has the DNA TGTGCCAGCAGCTCATCATGGGGAGGGGGGACGGATGGCTACACCTTC. This translates into CASSSSWGGGTDGYTF.

The CDR3 coding sequence is TGTGCCAGCAGTTTTGACAGGGACCCCTACTACGAGCAGTACTTC. It encodes CASSFDRDPYYEQYF. V usage is TRBV27 and J usage is TRBJ2-7, with 7 bases that match TRBD1. The V and J ends lost 3 bases and 3 bases, in that order; junction bases with no gene match: 8. This CDR3 is built from 15 residues. The germline CDR1 and CDR2 sequences are MNHEY and SMNVEV (reference sequence).

The rearrangement uses TRBV7-2 and TRBJ2-7; D may be TRBD2 (5 bases). This CDR3 region has 15 residues. V lost 0 bases to trimming and J lost 4 bases, with 13 bases between them. CDR1 and CDR2 from the germline V gene are SGHTA and FQGNSA. The CDR3 nucleotides are TGTGCCAGCAGCTTAGCGGCGCTCCGAGGGTACGAGCAGTACTTC. Translating it yields CASSLAALRGYEQYF.

The chain joins TRBV7-3 to TRBJ2-2, with a tentative D call TRBD2 (6 bases). The germline V and J ends were trimmed by 2 bases and 4 bases, with 14 bases remaining between them. CDR1 and CDR2 (germline): SGHTA, FQGTGA. The CDR3 has 16 amino acids. The CDR3: CASSLSGTGRTGELFF. For the CDR3, the DNA is TGTGCCAGCAGCTTATCGGGGACTGGGCGCACCGGGGAGCTGTTTTTT.

The sample holds one count of this clone. The V gene is TRBV18, the J gene TRBJ1-1; D call uncertain. Looked up from germline, CDR1 is KGHSH and CDR2 is LQKENI. CDR3 length: 14 residues. V dropped 0 bases and J dropped 8 bases, with 13 bases sitting between them. CDR3 DNA: TGTGCCAGCTCACCACCATTCACTAGAGCGGAAGCTTTCTTT. This sequence encodes CASSPPFTRAEAFF.

This chain uses TRBV6-1 with TRBJ1-1; 9 nucleotides align to TRBD1. This CDR3 is 13 amino acids long. Germline trimming cut 8 bases from V and 4 bases from J; bases unmatched to any gene: 5. The V gene's germline CDR1 is MNHNS and CDR2 SASEGT. In nucleotides, the CDR3 is TGTGCCAGCTCAACAGGGGGCTTCACTGAAGCTTTCTTT. Translating gives CASSTGGFTEAFF.

This chain connects TRBV5-6 to TRBJ2-2; a possible D gene is TRBD1 (5 bases). The V gene's germline CDR1 is SGHDT and CDR2 YYEEEE. The germline V and J ends were trimmed by 0 bases and 5 bases, with 14 bases remaining between them. The CDR3 totals 16 residues. CDR3 in DNA: TGTGCCAGCAGCTTGGTTATTCGGCAGGGAACCGGGGAGCTGTTTTTT. It specifies CASSLVIRQGTGELFF.

The V call is TRBV19, the J call TRBJ2-7; the D is unclear. The V gene's germline CDR1 is LNHDA and CDR2 SQIVND (reference sequence). The ends were cut back, 9 bases at V and 2 bases at J, with 11 bases in the middle. There are 12 residues in the CDR3. The CDR3 DNA reads as TGTGCCAGGCCGAGTCCCACCTACGAGCAGTACTTC. It codes for CARPSPTYEQYF.

This chain links TRBV7-3 with TRBJ1-1; D possibly corresponds to TRBD1 (6 bases). The CDR3 is 14 residues long. The V end was cut by 3 bases, the J end by 7 bases, with 15 bases between. The V gene's germline CDR1 is SGHTA and CDR2 FQGTGA. CDR3 sequence reads: CASSFTGGLGEAFF. The DNA for the CDR3 is TGTGCCAGCAGCTTCACGGGGGGGCTGGGTGAAGCTTTCTTT.

This chain connects TRBV6-1 to TRBJ1-4, with 7 bases that match TRBD1. In germline, CDR1 is MNHNS, CDR2 SASEGT. Unmatched junction bases numbered 6, after V lost 1 base and J lost 7 bases. This CDR3 spans 15 amino acids. The CDR3 sequence: CASSEVWTGVEKLFF. The DNA of the CDR3 is TGTGCCAGCAGTGAAGTGTGGACAGGTGTTGAAAAACTGTTTTTT.

V gene TRBV28 combines with J gene TRBJ2-7, with TRBD1 identical over 7 bases. The CDR3 covers 12 residues. V shed 4 bases and J 7 bases; nucleotides not matched to a gene: 4. Per the germline V gene, CDR1 is MDHEN and CDR2 is SYDVKM. The CDR3 spells CASSSTGREQYF. The CDR3 nucleotides are TGTGCCAGCAGTTCGACAGGGCGTGAGCAGTACTTC.

The CDR3 DNA reads as TGTGCCAGCAGCTGGACAGGGTTGCAAGGCTACACCTTC. Translation gives CASSWTGLQGYTF. V usage is TRBV7-8 and J usage is TRBJ1-2; TRBD1 agrees at 8 bases. V trimming: 4 bases; J trimming: 8 bases; junction bases outside the gene matches: 6. CDR1 is SGHVS, CDR2 FQNEAQ, per germline. CDR3 length: 13 residues.

J is TRBJ2-1 and V is TRBV6-6, with 8 nucleotides matching TRBD2. Trimming took 1 base from V and 7 from J; bases not matched to a gene: 6. Per the germline V gene, CDR1 is MNHNY and CDR2 is SVGAGI (reference sequence). This CDR3 comprises 15 residues. CDR3 DNA: TGTGCCAGCAGTTACTATAGCGGGATAAGTAATGAGCAGTTCTTC. Protein: CASSYYSGISNEQFF.

Of note for this clone: A junction end diverges from the germline sequence, so it may reflect a read error. The CDR3 is CAWSVGEERRF. The CDR3 region has the DNA TGTGCCTGGAGTGTCGGGGAGGAACGAAGATTT. The chain couples TRBV30 to TRBJ1-1; D is uncertain. Per germline, CDR1 GTSNPN and CDR2 SVGIG (reference sequence). The CDR3 extends over 11 amino acids.

The chain joins TRBV19 to TRBJ2-3, with D possibly being TRBD2 (5 bases). V was shortened by 5 bases and J by 4 bases, with 13 bases between the two germline ends. CDR3 length: 14 amino acids. Germline assignment: CDR1 LNHDA and CDR2 SQIVND (reference sequence). The CDR3 sequence is CASSGLGSADTQYF. The CDR3 region has the DNA TGTGCCAGTAGTGGTCTGGGGAGTGCAGATACGCAGTATTTT. Full variable domain (missing parts from reference TRBV19 and TRBJ2-3): DGGITQSPKYLFRKEGQNVTLSCEQNLNHDAMYWYRQDPGQGLRLIYYSQIVNDFQKGDIAEGYSVSREKKESFPLTVTSAQKNPTAFYLCASSGLGSADTQYFGPGTRLTVL.

The V gene is TRBV29-1, the J gene TRBJ2-1; TRBD2 matches at 8 bases. The CDR3 has 12 residues. The V gene end was trimmed by 5 bases and the J gene end by 9 bases; junction bases not matched to a gene: 6. Looked up from germline, CDR1 is SQVTM and CDR2 is ANQGSEA. In DNA, the CDR3 is TGCAGCGTTAAGGGGACTAGACGTGAGCAGTTCTTC. This encodes CSVKGTRREQFF.

This chain links TRBV5-4 with TRBJ2-7; TRBD1 aligns across 7 bases. CDR3 length: 13 residues. Germline values: CDR1 SGHNT, CDR2 YYREEE (reference sequence). Trimming removed 1 base from V and 7 bases from J; junction bases left unmatched: 5. The CDR3 is CASSLTGQEEQYF. As DNA, the CDR3 is TGTGCCAGCAGCTTGACCGGACAGGAAGAGCAGTACTTC.

The sample holds a few counts of this clone. The chain combines TRBV14 with TRBJ1-2; D unresolved. The germline CDR1 and CDR2 sequences are SGHDN and FVKESK. Trimming stripped 7 bases from V and 4 bases from J, with 13 bases between. CDR3 length: 13 amino acids. CDR3 region: CASNRGVGYGYTF. The CDR3 nucleotides are TGTGCCAGCAACCGGGGAGTTGGCTATGGCTACACCTTC.

The chain links TRBV28 to TRBJ1-2; D call uncertain. The CDR3 extends over 11 amino acids. The V and J ends lost 5 bases and 8 bases respectively, with 9 bases between them. Germline CDR1 is MDHEN and CDR2 is SYDVKM. CDR3: CASSTGRGYTF. The CDR3 nucleotides are TGTGCCAGCAGTACCGGGAGGGGCTACACCTTC.